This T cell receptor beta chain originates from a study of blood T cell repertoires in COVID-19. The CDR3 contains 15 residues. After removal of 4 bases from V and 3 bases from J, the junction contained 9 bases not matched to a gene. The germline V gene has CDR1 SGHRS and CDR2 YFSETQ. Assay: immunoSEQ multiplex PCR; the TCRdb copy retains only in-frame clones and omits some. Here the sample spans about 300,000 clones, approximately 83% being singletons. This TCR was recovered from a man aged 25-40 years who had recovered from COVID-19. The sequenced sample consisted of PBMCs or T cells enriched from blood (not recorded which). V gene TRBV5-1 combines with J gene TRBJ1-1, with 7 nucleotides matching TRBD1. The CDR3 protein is CASSTRQGADTEAFF. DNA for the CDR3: TGCGCCAGCAGCACCAGACAGGGTGCGGACACTGAAGCTTTCTTT.